This TCR beta chain was sequenced for a study of blood T cell repertoires in COVID-19. With V trimmed by 6 bases and J by 4 bases, 3 bases remained unmatched. This CDR3 comprises 13 residues. The germline CDR1 and CDR2 sequences are MNHEY and SVGAGI. Here immunoSEQ multiplex PCR was the method, and the copy in TCRdb shows in-frame clones only, minus some. This table has over 120,000 clones, around 84% appearing once. This sequence joins TRBV6-5 and TRBJ1-1; 9 bases map to TRBD1. The source is a human donor with acute or convalescent COVID-19. The donor label of this sample is uncertain. Sequencing was performed on peripheral blood. This CDR3 reads CASRKTGGTEAFF. CDR3 DNA sequence: TGTGCCAGCAGAAAGACAGGGGGCACTGAAGCTTTCTTT.